The sequence of this T cell receptor beta chain was determined in a study of shared clonotypes between healthy human individuals. Across the whole study: Those who served as donors were a couple of women and a few men between the ages of 18 and 49.

Profiled with immunoSEQ multiplex PCR; TCRdb holds only in-frame clones, not every one. The sample carries about 2.5 million clones, about nine tenths recorded once. None of the donors, who were healthy HIV-negative adults, had recently had acute infections or vaccinations. Among the donors, all were Caucasian adults who lived in Nashville, Tennessee. Sequenced input: naive CD4+ T cells from PBMCs. Subset reported: CD45RA+ positively selected. This TCR was recovered from a man aged 18 to 29 in good health. Some clones in this sample may be carry-over from other donors' samples.

The CDR3 nucleotides are TGTGCCAGCAGCCCGGGACTAGCGGTCTACAATGAGCAGTTCTTC. Translated: CASSPGLAVYNEQFF. The gene calls are TRBV6-6 and TRBJ2-1; 11 bases fit TRBD2. Germline CDR1 reads MNHNY; CDR2 reads SVGAGI (reference sequence). This CDR3 comprises 15 residues. V trimming: 6 bases; J trimming: 3 bases; junction bases outside the gene matches: 4.